One sample yielded the 32 T cell receptor beta chains listed below, sequenced in a study of cytomegalovirus exposure and HLA in healthy donors. Primers for the PCR totalled 60 Vbeta and 13 Jbeta. Sequencing was performed with immunoSEQ multiplex PCR; in TCRdb, only in-frame clones are kept and a portion is missing. The sample contains tens of thousands of clones, around 74% of which appear only once. Sequencing was done on a sample of PBMCs. These receptors came from a man aged 25-45 years in good health and CMV-seronegative.

The rearrangement uses TRBV4-2 and TRBJ2-7; 11 nucleotides align to TRBD1. The CDR3 has 15 amino acids. The germline CDR1 and CDR2 sequences are LGHNA and YNFKEQ. The ends lost 0 bases at V and 6 bases at J; junction bases unmatched: 4. The CDR3 sequence is CASSQEWDRGAEQYF. In nucleotides, the CDR3 is TGTGCCAGCAGCCAAGAATGGGACAGGGGGGCCGAGCAGTACTTC.

This clone is classed as medium-sized (0.01 to 0.1%). The chain links TRBV6-5 to TRBJ2-7, with 8 bases matching TRBD1. The CDR3 is 14 residues long. In germline, CDR1 is MNHEY, CDR2 SVGAGI. J lost 3 bases, V lost 6 bases, and 7 bases had no gene match. CDR3 region: CASSPGTGSYEQYF. CDR3 coding DNA: TGTGCCAGCAGCCCCGGGACAGGAAGCTACGAGCAGTACTTC.

V and J are TRBV19 and TRBJ2-7; D not certain. CDR3 length: 13 amino acids. V lost 3 bases and J lost 6, with 12 bases in between. CDR1 is LNHDA and CDR2 is SQIVND in the germline V gene (reference sequence). The CDR3 DNA follows: TGTGCCAGTAGTATCGATCAGAAGCGCGAGCAGTACTTC. This gives the protein CASSIDQKREQYF. The variable domain in full, with the rest retrieved from reference TRBV19 and TRBJ2-7, is DGGITQSPKYLFRKEGQNVTLSCEQNLNHDAMYWYRQDPGQGLRLIYYSQIVNDFQKGDIAEGYSVSREKKESFPLTVTSAQKNPTAFYLCASSIDQKREQYFGPGTRLTVT.

The chain uses TRBV2 and TRBJ1-1, with a weak D call TRBD1 (5 bases). Trimming pared 6 bases from V and 2 bases from J, leaving 10 bases between. The CDR3 length is 13 residues. In germline, CDR1 is SNHLY, CDR2 FYNNEI. The CDR3 sequence is CASRVDSNTEAFF. The CDR3 nucleotides read TGTGCCAGCAGAGTAGACAGTAACACTGAAGCTTTCTTT.

V usage is TRBV18 and J usage is TRBJ2-7; D unresolved. The CDR3 sequence is 12 residues long. Germline values: CDR1 KGHSH, CDR2 LQKENI. With 3 bases removed from V and 2 bases from J, the gap between germline ends came to 5 bases. CDR3 sequence (DNA): TGTGCCAGCTCACCCGTAACCTACGAGCAGTACTTC. Translation: CASSPVTYEQYF.

The chain recombines TRBV9 with TRBJ1-2, with TRBD1 matching 7 bases. The CDR3 sequence is 15 residues long. Trimming removed 2 bases from V and 0 bases from J; junction bases left unmatched: 4. Germline V gene sequence: CDR1 SGDLS, CDR2 YYNGEE. The CDR3 region is CASSVGTEANYGYTF. CDR3 DNA: TGTGCCAGCAGCGTGGGGACAGAAGCTAACTATGGCTACACCTTC.

J is TRBJ2-1 and V is TRBV6-6, with TRBD2 identical over 8 bases. This CDR3 contains 15 residues. V shed 7 bases, J shed 3 bases, and the junction held 8 bases outside the gene matches. Germline V gene sequence: CDR1 MNHNY, CDR2 SVGAGI (reference sequence). For the CDR3, the DNA is TGTGCCAGCACAAAGCGGGAGCTGGGCTACAATGAGCAGTTCTTC. Translated, it gives CASTKRELGYNEQFF.

The V gene is TRBV18, the J gene TRBJ1-1, with D perhaps TRBD1 (6 bases). Germline-derived CDR1 and CDR2 are KGHSH and LQKENI. This CDR3 region has 15 residues. Trimming pared 3 bases from V and 1 base from J, leaving 12 bases between. Here the CDR3 reads CASSPQGNANTEAFF. For the CDR3, the DNA is TGTGCCAGCTCACCTCAGGGGAACGCGAACACTGAAGCTTTCTTT.

The chain recombines TRBV4-2 with TRBJ1-4, with D tentatively TRBD1 (5 bases). The V end was cut by 0 bases, the J end by 3 bases, with 14 bases between. The CDR3 contains 17 residues. CDR1 and CDR2 from the germline V gene are LGHNA and YNFKEQ. This CDR3 reads CASSQDLAGQSNEKLFF. CDR3 in DNA: TGTGCCAGCAGCCAAGATCTGGCGGGGCAGTCTAATGAAAAACTGTTTTTT.

The chain has TRBV6-6 and TRBJ1-6; tentatively, D is TRBD1 (6 bases). CDR1 is MNHNY, CDR2 SVGAGI, per germline (reference sequence). Trimming shortened V by 5 bases and J by 2 bases, and 10 bases separated the two germline ends. The CDR3 totals 15 residues. CDR3 loop: CASSPRDTYNSPLHF. CDR3 in DNA: TGTGCCAGCAGTCCTCGGGACACCTATAATTCACCCCTCCACTTT.

The chain combines TRBV6-5 with TRBJ2-7; perhaps TRBD1 as D (6 bases). Deletions cut 6 bases from V and 2 bases from J, with 11 bases between. Per the germline V gene, CDR1 is MNHEY and CDR2 is SVGAGI. This CDR3 has 13 residues. The CDR3 nucleotides read TGTGCCAGCAGGAAAGGACAGACCTACGAGCAGTACTTC. It is translated as CASRKGQTYEQYF.

V and J are TRBV6-5 and TRBJ1-3; 7 bases align to TRBD1. This CDR3 region has 15 residues. J gave up 3 bases and V 5 bases, and 7 bases lay outside the gene matches. Germline V gene lookup returns CDR1 MNHEY and CDR2 SVGAGI. The CDR3 loop reads CASSRGQSGGNTIYF. Here the CDR3 DNA reads TGTGCCAGCAGTAGGGGACAGTCGGGTGGAAACACCATATATTTT.

The chain uses TRBV5-1 and TRBJ1-3, with D perhaps matching TRBD1 (5 bases). Deletions cut 4 bases from V and 0 bases from J, with 11 bases between. In germline, CDR1 is SGHRS, CDR2 YFSETQ. The CDR3 runs 15 residues. CDR3 DNA sequence: TGCGCCAGCAGCACTACAGGAAGCTCTGGAAACACCATATATTTT. This sequence encodes CASSTTGSSGNTIYF.

CDR3 nucleotide sequence: TGTGCCAGCAGCGGGACTAGCGGGAGGGTTGGTATCGCAGATACGCAGTATTTT. Translating it yields CASSGTSGRVGIADTQYF. The chain employs TRBV28 and TRBJ2-3; TRBD2 matches 16 bases. CDR3 length: 18 residues. Germline V gives CDR1 MDHEN, CDR2 SYDVKM. V shed 6 bases and J 4 bases; nucleotides not matched to a gene: 10.

The chain uses TRBV6-4 and TRBJ2-1, with 7 bases aligning to TRBD2. Trimming removed 6 bases from V and 8 bases from J; junction bases left unmatched: 16. The CDR3 has 16 amino acids. Germline CDR1 reads MRHNA; CDR2 reads SNTAGT. CDR3 amino acids: CASRNWDYLPRDEQFF. The CDR3 DNA sequence: TGTGCCAGCAGGAATTGGGACTATCTCCCTAGGGATGAGCAGTTCTTC.

Regarding this clone: Germline and junction disagree at one end, which may indicate a read error. The CDR3 DNA reads as TGTGCTAGCAGCCCCACCCCTAGGCTTCAAGAGACCCAGTACTTC. Translating gives CASSPTPRLQETQYF. The genes are TRBV7-7 and TRBJ2-5; no definite D call. CDR1 is SSHAT and CDR2 is FNYEAQ in the germline V gene (reference sequence). This CDR3 has 15 residues.

This clone appeared a single time. The V gene is TRBV19, the J gene TRBJ2-3, with D maybe TRBD1 (6 bases). Germline assignment: CDR1 LNHDA and CDR2 SQIVND (reference sequence). CDR3 length: 16 amino acids. Trimming removed 4 bases at V and 1 base at J, with 15 bases between. The CDR3 nucleotides are TGTGCCAGTAGTACCCAGGGGTTCGGGGGCACAGATACGCAGTATTTT. It yields the protein CASSTQGFGGTDTQYF.

This clone was seen a single time. V is TRBV13 and J is TRBJ2-2; maybe TRBD1 (5 bases). The germline V gene has CDR1 PRHDT and CDR2 FYEKMQ (reference sequence). V was trimmed by 5 bases and J by 3 bases, leaving 13 bases between them. CDR3 length: 15 residues. The CDR3 sequence: CASSEPGIYTGELFF. The CDR3 region has the DNA TGTGCCAGCAGCGAACCAGGGATTTACACCGGGGAGCTGTTTTTT. The full variable domain, in which reference TRBV13 and TRBJ2-2 provide the parts outside the CDR3, is AAGVIQSPRHLIKEKRETATLKCYPIPRHDTVYWYQQGPGQDPQFLISFYEKMQSDKGSIPDRFSAQQFSDYHSELNMSSLELGDSALYFCASSEPGIYTGELFFGEGSRLTVL.

This clone turned up a few times. The rearrangement links TRBV27 to TRBJ2-2; D possibly corresponds to TRBD1 (8 bases). Germline V CDR1 and CDR2: MNHEY, SMNVEV (reference sequence). The CDR3 runs 15 residues. The germline V and J ends were trimmed by 5 bases and 4 bases, with 14 bases remaining between them. The chain's CDR3 is CASSRYRGGTGELFF. The CDR3 coding sequence is TGTGCCAGCAGTAGGTACAGGGGGGGCACCGGGGAGCTGTTTTTT.

In this sample, this clone turned up a few times. CDR3 amino acids: CASRGTGAGGPQHF. CDR3 bases: TGTGCCAGCAGGGGGACAGGAGCAGGGGGGCCCCAGCATTTT. The chain has TRBV6-5 and TRBJ1-5; 8 bases are shared with TRBD1. Germline V gene sequence: CDR1 MNHEY, CDR2 SVGAGI. This CDR3 region has 14 residues. The J segment lost 9 bases and the V segment lost 6 bases, leaving 10 bases of the junction unmatched.

This chain uses TRBV25-1 with TRBJ2-3, with D maybe TRBD2 (5 bases). The CDR3 is 17 amino acids. V was trimmed by 1 base and J by 1 base, leaving 15 bases between them. Germline V gene sequence: CDR1 MGHDK, CDR2 SYGVNS. As DNA, the CDR3 is TGTGCCAGCAGTGAATTTCGCTCACCGGAGGGCACAGATACGCAGTATTTT. Its protein is CASSEFRSPEGTDTQYF.

The chain combines TRBV5-1 with TRBJ2-1, with 12 bases aligning to TRBD2. Germline lookup yields CDR1 SGHRS and CDR2 YFSETQ. V lost 3 bases and J lost 7; bases outside the gene matches: 5. The CDR3 is 15 residues long. CDR3: CASSSLAGGGNEQFF. The CDR3 nucleotides read TGCGCCAGCAGCTCACTAGCGGGAGGTGGAAATGAGCAGTTCTTC.

This clone came up once. This chain's CDR3 is CASSMQDSGNTIYF. The CDR3 DNA is TGTGCCAGTAGTATGCAGGACTCTGGAAACACCATATATTTT. The rearrangement links TRBV19 to TRBJ1-3; unclear D gene. Trimming left V 3 bases short and J 0 bases short, with 6 bases between. Germline V gives CDR1 LNHDA, CDR2 SQIVND (reference sequence). This CDR3 spans 14 amino acids.

V and J are TRBV7-2 and TRBJ2-4; perhaps TRBD1 as D (6 bases). The length of the CDR3 is 13 residues. The V gene lost 4 bases and the J gene lost 11 bases, with 15 bases spanning the gap. Germline CDR1 SGHTA, CDR2 FQGNSA. This chain's CDR3 is CASSWGTSPVQYF. The CDR3 nucleotides are TGTGCCAGCAGCTGGGGGACATCGCCAGTTCAGTACTTC.

V and J are TRBV4-2 and TRBJ2-5; 10 nucleotides line up with TRBD2. The CDR3 is 17 amino acids. V shed 0 bases, J shed 5 bases, and the junction held 9 bases outside the gene matches. Germline CDR1 LGHNA, CDR2 YNFKEQ. The CDR3 is CASSQDSQAGGMETQYF. In DNA, the CDR3 is TGTGCCAGCAGCCAAGATTCACAAGCGGGAGGGATGGAGACCCAGTACTTC.

Turning to this clone: One junction end disagrees with the germline gene, perhaps due to a read error. This chain links TRBV6-4 with TRBJ1-2, with 8 bases identical to TRBD1. CDR1 MRHNA and CDR2 SNTAGT come from the germline V gene. The CDR3 contains 13 residues. Here the CDR3 reads CASRLGQGGGYPF. DNA of the CDR3: TGTGCCAGCAGACTCGGACAGGGTGGAGGCTACCCCTTC.

The count of this clone is one. This rearrangement joins TRBV29-1 to TRBJ1-1; D is undetermined. This CDR3 has 15 residues. V was trimmed by 0 bases and J by 2 bases, leaving 13 bases between them. CDR1 is SQVTM, CDR2 ANQGSEA, per germline. The CDR3 protein is CSVEDLGRLNTEAFF. CDR3 DNA sequence: TGCAGCGTTGAAGATCTGGGCAGATTAAACACTGAAGCTTTCTTT.

The table lists this clone with a few counts. The CDR3 sequence: CASSYSKGVGGYTF. CDR3 DNA sequence: TGTGCCAGCAGTTACTCGAAAGGGGTTGGTGGCTACACCTTC. The chain joins TRBV6-5 to TRBJ1-2, with D perhaps TRBD1 (5 bases). The germline CDR1 and CDR2 sequences are MNHEY and SVGAGI. V was clipped by 0 bases and J by 7 bases, with 12 bases between them. This CDR3 region has 14 residues.

V and J are TRBV6-5 and TRBJ2-3; TRBD2 aligns across 8 bases. This CDR3 contains 15 residues. V lost 6 bases, J lost 0 bases, and 5 bases stayed unmatched. The germline V gene encodes CDR1 MNHEY and CDR2 SVGAGI. CDR3 loop: CASSKAGVSTDTQYF. CDR3 nucleotide sequence: TGTGCCAGCAGCAAAGCGGGAGTGAGCACAGATACGCAGTATTTT.

The chain carries TRBV19 and TRBJ2-7; weak D call: TRBD1 (6 bases). V was cut by 5 bases and J by 3 bases, with 14 bases left in between. CDR3 length: 14 residues. Germline V gene data show CDR1 as LNHDA and CDR2 as SQIVND (reference sequence). This chain's CDR3 is CASSPGAGVYEQYF. The CDR3 DNA reads as TGTGCCAGTAGTCCCGGGGCAGGGGTCTACGAGCAGTACTTC.

V usage is TRBV6-1 and J usage is TRBJ1-1; no reliable D call. CDR1 MNHNS and CDR2 SASEGT come from the germline V gene. This CDR3 has 13 amino acids. Trimming shortened V by 4 bases and J by 3 bases, and 9 bases separated the two germline ends. The CDR3 DNA is TGTGCCAGCAGTGTCGCGTCCGACACTGAAGCTTTCTTT. Residues: CASSVASDTEAFF.

Here the CDR3 DNA reads TGTGCCAGCAGGGAGCAGGGGGCGCTTCGGGCTTTCTTT. Amino acid sequence: CASREQGALRAFF. J is TRBJ1-1 and V is TRBV28; 8 nucleotides line up with TRBD1. With 6 bases clipped from V and 11 bases from J, the junction kept 11 bases outside the gene matches. Germline-derived CDR1 and CDR2 are MDHEN and SYDVKM. This CDR3 is built from 13 residues.